The rows below give T cell receptor beta chains drawn from one sample of a study of T cells after yellow fever vaccination. A single record per CDR3 protein comes from TCRdb applying MiXCR to the 5' RACE reads. The sample consists of a few hundred thousand distinct CDR3 sequences, approximately 21% of them appearing once. Here the sequenced sample was PBMCs, taken 15 days after the yellow fever booster vaccination. Source of these receptors: a man aged 30 to 45 who received the YFV17D yellow fever vaccine. Both conserved end residues are part of each CDR3. The D gene is left open where the match is weak. For some rows the clone size is stated as once, few or many, or as a class when expanded; others skip it.

j_call,clone_size,v_call,d_call,cdr3_nt,cdr3_aa
TRBJ1-1,-,TRBV29-1,TRBD1,TGCAGCGTCTACCGGGGAGGGGGCGCGGCTTTCTTT,CSVYRGGGAAFF
TRBJ2-3,-,TRBV2,TRBD2,TGTGCCAGCAGTGACTCGACTAGCGGGATAGATACGCAGTATTTT,CASSDSTSGIDTQYF
TRBJ2-3,few,TRBV6-1,-,TGTGCCAGCACCGGACAGGGGCCTAGCGGGGGCACAGATACGCAGTATTTT,CASTGQGPSGGTDTQYF
TRBJ2-1,few,TRBV25-1,-,TGTGCCAGCAGTGATAACTTCTACAATGAGCAGTTCTTC,CASSDNFYNEQFF
TRBJ2-7,-,TRBV6-1,-,TGTGCCAGCAGCCGCCGGGGAAACTACGAGCAGTACTTC,CASSRRGNYEQYF
TRBJ2-7,-,TRBV20-1,-,TGCAGTGCTAGAGCAGCGACTAGAGTCTACGAGCAGTACTTC,CSARAATRVYEQYF
TRBJ2-1,-,TRBV30,-,TGTGCCTGGAGTGTGGGTTCGCATGAGCAGTTCTTC,CAWSVGSHEQFF
TRBJ2-2,many,TRBV10-3,TRBD2,TGTGCCATCAGTGTGGGACTAGCCACCGGGGAGCTGTTTTTT,CAISVGLATGELFF
TRBJ1-1,few,TRBV4-2,-,TGTGCCAGCAGCCAAGGTGACACAGGGAACACTGAAGCTTTCTTT,CASSQGDTGNTEAFF
TRBJ1-5,few,TRBV12-5,-,TGTGCTAGTGGTTTGGCAGTCAGGGTGGGACAGCCCCAGCATTTT,CASGLAVRVGQPQHF
TRBJ1-2,many,TRBV12-3/TRBV12-4,TRBD1,TGTGCCAGCAGCCGGACAGGCAACTATGGCTACACCTTC,CASSRTGNYGYTF
TRBJ2-3,many,TRBV12-3/TRBV12-4,TRBD1,TGTGCCAGCAGTCCCCGACAGGGACGCACAGATACGCAGTATTTT,CASSPRQGRTDTQYF
TRBJ2-2,-,TRBV4-3,-,TGCGCCAGCAGCCAAGCGCGCCTAGCGAACACCGGGGAGCTGTTTTTT,CASSQARLANTGELFF
TRBJ2-7,-,TRBV5-1,TRBD2,TGCGCCAGCAGCGGAGTAGCGGGAGGGGCCCCCTACGAGCAGTACTTC,CASSGVAGGAPYEQYF
TRBJ2-7,-,TRBV3-1,-,TGTGCCAGCAGCCAAGATAGGGGGTTTGGCGAGCAGTACTTC,CASSQDRGFGEQYF
TRBJ2-7,-,TRBV11-2,-,TGTGCCAGCAGCTTAGCGCCCGAGCAGTACTTC,CASSLAPEQYF
TRBJ2-7,few,TRBV12-5,-,TGTGCTAGTGGTTGGAGGGGGGGGACCTACGAGCAGTACTTC,CASGWRGGTYEQYF
TRBJ2-3,few,TRBV7-6,TRBD2,TGTGCCAGCAGCCACGGACTAGCGGGAGTTCAGGATACGCAGTATTTT,CASSHGLAGVQDTQYF
TRBJ1-1,few,TRBV19,TRBD1,TGTGCCAGTAGCCTAACTGGGACAGGGGGCACTGAAGCTTTCTTT,CASSLTGTGGTEAFF
TRBJ1-5,few,TRBV12-3/TRBV12-4,-,TGTGCCAGCAGTTTGTCTTTGGGCCGGGGCAATCAGCCCCAGCATTTT,CASSLSLGRGNQPQHF
TRBJ2-7,few,TRBV5-1,-,TGCGCCAGCAGCGCCCCGGTGGGGGTGCAGTACTTC,CASSAPVGVQYF
TRBJ2-2,few,TRBV28,-,TGTGCCAGCAAGGGCCTTGTGACCGGGGAGCTGTTTTTT,CASKGLVTGELFF
TRBJ2-7,once,TRBV5-1,TRBD2,TGCGCCAGCAGCCATCGACTAGCGGGATCTCTCGAGCAGTACTTC,CASSHRLAGSLEQYF